The 21 T cell receptor beta chains listed next were all sequenced from one sample in a study of cytomegalovirus exposure and HLA in healthy donors. Some clones are missing from TCRdb's copy, which holds only in-frame ones; the method was immunoSEQ multiplex PCR. The sample yields 150,000 or so clones, around nine tenths seen once. Sample: PBMCs. All receptors derive from a man in his late teens or twenties in good health and CMV-seropositive.

This chain uses TRBV27 with TRBJ2-7, with D perhaps matching TRBD2 (6 bases). The germline V gene encodes CDR1 MNHEY and CDR2 SMNVEV (reference sequence). The CDR3 runs 14 residues. V was pared by 5 bases and J by 0 bases, with 11 bases between. The chain's CDR3 is CASSALANSYEQYF. CDR3 bases: TGTGCCAGCAGTGCCCTAGCGAACTCCTACGAGCAGTACTTC.

The chain has TRBV7-9 and TRBJ1-3; D is perhaps TRBD1 (5 bases). Germline CDR1 is SEHNR and CDR2 is FQNEAQ (reference sequence). Deletions cut 6 bases from V and 1 base from J, with 10 bases between. The CDR3 runs to 14 residues. The CDR3 protein is CASSSGISGNTIYF. The CDR3 nucleotides read TGTGCCAGCAGTTCAGGGATATCTGGAAACACCATATATTTT.

The chain combines TRBV7-2 with TRBJ2-3; D gene ambiguous. The CDR3 is 15 amino acids. V was shortened by 0 bases and J by 1 base, with 8 bases between the two germline ends. Per the germline V gene, CDR1 is SGHTA and CDR2 is FQGNSA. Here the CDR3 reads CASSLATAGTDTQYF. CDR3 nucleotide sequence: TGTGCCAGCAGCTTAGCTACAGCTGGCACAGATACGCAGTATTTT.

Concerning this clone: Because it lacks the conserved phenylalanine or tryptophan at the end, this CDR3 is likely a read error. The DNA is omitted, as the CDR3 cannot be located on it reliably, and the CDR3 follows TCRdb's listing. The V gene is TRBV4-2, the J gene TRBJ1-2; the table's D call TRBD1 went unverified against the DNA. Germline lookup yields CDR1 LGHNA and CDR2 YNFKEQ. Both ends counted, the CDR3 spans 10 residues. The CDR3 here is CASSLGTGGV.

The V call is TRBV7-8, the J call TRBJ2-7; 9 positions agree with TRBD1. This CDR3 comprises 14 residues. V shed 5 bases and J 12 bases; nucleotides not matched to a gene: 14. Germline lookup yields CDR1 SGHVS and CDR2 FQNEAQ. This CDR3 is CASSLQPGQGMRYF. The CDR3 DNA reads as TGTGCCAGCAGCCTCCAGCCAGGACAGGGGATGCGGTACTTC.

The chain uses TRBV4-3 and TRBJ2-5; possible D gene TRBD2, 5 bases. Per germline, CDR1 LGHNA and CDR2 YSLEER. The germline V and J ends were trimmed by 0 bases and 7 bases, with 15 bases remaining between them. The CDR3 contains 15 residues. The CDR3 DNA is TGCGCCAGCAGCCAAGAGGAGGACGGCCTTGGGACCCAGTACTTC. Translating gives CASSQEEDGLGTQYF.

The rearrangement joins TRBV7-3 to TRBJ2-1, with 12 bases fitting TRBD2. This CDR3 comprises 15 residues. With 3 bases clipped from V and 10 bases from J, the junction kept 7 bases outside the gene matches. Germline assignment: CDR1 SGHTA and CDR2 FQGTGA. Written as DNA, the CDR3 is TGTGCCAGCAGCTTTGCTAGCGGGGGGGCAAGAGAGCAGTTCTTC. It is translated as CASSFASGGAREQFF.

In this sample, this clone turned up once. V and J are TRBV9 and TRBJ2-1; tentative D call: TRBD2 (5 bases). V lost 3 bases to trimming and J lost 10 bases, with 5 bases between them. Germline V lookup: CDR1 SGDLS, CDR2 YYNGEE. This CDR3 has 10 residues. The CDR3 spells CASSGREQFF. The CDR3 DNA sequence: TGTGCCAGCAGCGGGAGGGAGCAGTTCTTC.

The chain has TRBV5-4 and TRBJ2-3; TRBD2 is a possible D gene (5 bases). V was trimmed by 0 bases and J by 11 bases, leaving 10 bases between them. The CDR3 runs 12 residues. The germline CDR1 and CDR2 sequences are SGHNT and YYREEE (reference sequence). The CDR3 nucleotides read TGTGCCAGCAGCTTGGTTTCTAGCCAGCAGTATTTT. Amino acid sequence: CASSLVSSQQYF.

The gene calls are TRBV11-2 and TRBJ1-2, with TRBD1 matching over 7 bases. Germline lookup yields CDR1 SGHAT and CDR2 FQNNGV. J was trimmed by 4 bases and V by 6 bases; bases with no gene match: 8. The CDR3 contains 14 residues. Here the CDR3 reads CASRSIRDSYGYTF. The CDR3 DNA is TGTGCCAGCAGATCTATCCGGGACAGCTATGGCTACACCTTC.

This chain joins TRBV18 and TRBJ1-1; TRBD1 matches 7 bases. Unmatched junction bases numbered 8, after V lost 4 bases and J lost 0 bases. In germline, CDR1 is KGHSH, CDR2 LQKENI. This CDR3 comprises 16 residues. The CDR3 spells CASSLGTAPLNTEAFF. CDR3 DNA sequence: TGTGCCAGCTCACTCGGGACAGCACCTTTGAACACTGAAGCTTTCTTT. The entire variable domain, with the rest obtained from reference TRBV18 and TRBJ1-1, is as follows: NAGVMQNPRHLVRRRGQEARLRCSPMKGHSHVYWYRQLPEEGLKFMVYLQKENIIDESGMPKERFSAEFPKEGPSILRIQQVVRGDSAAYFCASSLGTAPLNTEAFFGQGTRLTVV.

This clone was found once. The rearrangement uses TRBV10-2 and TRBJ1-4; D is possibly TRBD1 (5 bases). The germline V gene has CDR1 WSHSY and CDR2 SAAADI. V was trimmed by 1 base and J by 3 bases, leaving 9 bases between them. The length of the CDR3 is 15 residues. CDR3 residues: CASSEWPGSNEKLFF. In DNA form, the CDR3 reads TGCGCCAGCAGTGAGTGGCCAGGGTCTAATGAAAAACTGTTTTTT.

This chain connects TRBV5-8 to TRBJ2-1, with a tentative D call TRBD2 (5 bases). V was clipped by 1 base and J by 5 bases, with 13 bases between them. The CDR3 spans 15 residues. Per the germline V gene, CDR1 is SGHTS and CDR2 is YDEGEE. The chain's CDR3 is CASSLKPSPNNEQFF. As DNA, the CDR3 is TGTGCCAGCAGCTTGAAACCTAGCCCAAACAATGAGCAGTTCTTC.

V is TRBV7-2 and J is TRBJ2-1; D not certain. Germline CDR1 is SGHTA and CDR2 is FQGNSA. This CDR3 region has 11 residues. V was cut by 2 bases and J by 12 bases, with 8 bases left in between. The CDR3 loop is CASSLTVRQFF. The CDR3 DNA sequence: TGTGCCAGCAGCTTAACAGTCCGGCAGTTCTTC.

The chain couples TRBV9 to TRBJ2-7, with 11 bases matching TRBD1. The germline V gene has CDR1 SGDLS and CDR2 YYNGEE. The CDR3 spans 14 residues. J gave up 7 bases and V 3 bases, and 6 bases lay outside the gene matches. The CDR3 here is CASSGRTGGGEQYF. CDR3 DNA sequence: TGTGCCAGCAGCGGACGGACAGGGGGCGGAGAGCAGTACTTC.

This chain connects TRBV7-2 to TRBJ1-4; 12 bases map to TRBD1. Germline-derived CDR1 and CDR2 are SGHTA and FQGNSA. This CDR3 has 14 residues. Losses at the gene ends were 4 bases for V and 10 bases for J; bases not matched to a gene: 4. The DNA for the CDR3 is TGTGCCAGCAGCTCGGGACAGGGGGCCGGAAAACTGTTTTTT. The encoded protein is CASSSGQGAGKLFF.

This chain joins TRBV9 and TRBJ2-1; D possibly corresponds to TRBD2 (5 bases). Trimming shortened V by 3 bases and J by 0 bases, and 13 bases separated the two germline ends. The germline gives CDR1 SGDLS, CDR2 YYNGEE. The CDR3 sequence is 16 residues long. DNA for the CDR3: TGTGCCAGCAGCGGTTCCGGCGGGTTCTCCTACAATGAGCAGTTCTTC. Its translation is CASSGSGGFSYNEQFF. The whole variable domain, filled in from reference TRBV9 and TRBJ2-1, reads DSGVTQTPKHLITATGQRVTLRCSPRSGDLSVYWYQQSLDQGLQFLIQYYNGEERAKGNILERFSAQQFPDLHSELNLSSLELGDSALYFCASSGSGGFSYNEQFFGPGTRLTVL.

This clone has only one observation. The V gene is TRBV13, the J gene TRBJ1-3; no clear D. Between the trimmed V and J ends, which lost 8 bases and 7 bases, there was a span of 12 bases. CDR1 PRHDT and CDR2 FYEKMQ come from the germline V gene (reference sequence). There are 12 residues in the CDR3. In nucleotides, the CDR3 is TGTGCCAGCGCCGTTGGGAGGAACACCATATATTTT. Translation: CASAVGRNTIYF.

The chain links TRBV5-1 to TRBJ2-3; 8 bases fit TRBD1. Germline-derived CDR1 and CDR2 are SGHRS and YFSETQ. CDR3 length: 16 amino acids. V shed 3 bases, J shed 1 base, and the junction held 7 bases outside the gene matches. The CDR3 loop reads CASSSGTGTRTDTQYF. The DNA for the CDR3 is TGCGCCAGCAGCTCAGGGACAGGTACTCGCACAGATACGCAGTATTTT. Supplemented by reference TRBV5-1 and TRBJ2-3, the full variable domain reads KAGVTQTPRYLIKTRGQQVTLSCSPISGHRSVSWYQQTPGQGLQFLFEYFSETQRNKGNFPGRFSGRQFSNSRSEMNVSTLELGDSALYLCASSSGTGTRTDTQYFGPGTRLTVL.

The sample holds a few counts of this clone. J is TRBJ1-5 and V is TRBV27; 7 positions match TRBD1. Germline values: CDR1 MNHEY, CDR2 SMNVEV (reference sequence). CDR3 size: 13 residues. The ends lost 8 bases at V and 6 bases at J; junction bases unmatched: 7. The CDR3 DNA reads as TGTGCCAGCCGTCCAGGGGGAGGTCAGCCCCAGCATTTT. Translating it yields CASRPGGGQPQHF.

This chain links TRBV7-2 with TRBJ2-5; a possible D gene is TRBD1 (5 bases). CDR1 SGHTA and CDR2 FQGNSA come from the germline V gene. V lost 0 bases to trimming and J lost 3 bases, with 8 bases between them. CDR3 size: 14 residues. Here the CDR3 reads CASSLAGHEETQYF. The DNA of the CDR3 is TGTGCCAGCAGCTTAGCAGGACATGAAGAGACCCAGTACTTC.